This T cell receptor (beta chain) was identified during a study of OX40 agonist ivuxolimab in advanced cancers. The CDR3 runs to 14 residues. Germline CDR1 is SEHNR and CDR2 is FQNEAQ (reference sequence). Trimming stripped 0 bases from V and 6 bases from J, with 8 bases between. Profiling relied on immunoSEQ multiplex PCR, and the TCRdb table lists in-frame clones only, not all of them. Of 45,000 to 50,000 clones listed, 75% to 90% are singletons. Anyone with autoimmune disease history or systemic immunosuppression was excluded. The source material was CD4+ or CD8+ T cells sorted from blood, sampled in a trial of the OX40 agonist ivuxolimab. The chain links TRBV7-9 to TRBJ2-2; perhaps TRBD1 as D (5 bases). This clonotype originated in an adult with an advanced solid tumor such as melanoma, head and neck, liver or kidney cancer. The CDR3 sequence is CASSLAQVAGELFF. The CDR3 DNA follows: TGTGCCAGCAGCTTAGCACAGGTAGCCGGGGAGCTGTTTTTT.